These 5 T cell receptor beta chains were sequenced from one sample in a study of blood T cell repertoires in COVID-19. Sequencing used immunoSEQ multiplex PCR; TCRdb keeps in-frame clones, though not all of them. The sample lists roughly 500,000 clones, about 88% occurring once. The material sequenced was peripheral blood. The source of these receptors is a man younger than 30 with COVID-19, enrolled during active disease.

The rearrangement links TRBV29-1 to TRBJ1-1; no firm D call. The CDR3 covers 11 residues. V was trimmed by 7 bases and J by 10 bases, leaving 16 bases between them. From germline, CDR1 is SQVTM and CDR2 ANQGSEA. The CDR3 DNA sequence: TGCAGCGCACCGGGAGGATCGGGAGCTTTCTTT. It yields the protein CSAPGGSGAFF.

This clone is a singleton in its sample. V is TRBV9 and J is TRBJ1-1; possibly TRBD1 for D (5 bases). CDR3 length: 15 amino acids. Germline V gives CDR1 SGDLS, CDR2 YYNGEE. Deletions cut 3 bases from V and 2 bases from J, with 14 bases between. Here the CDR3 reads CASSAPRGENTEAFF. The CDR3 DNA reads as TGTGCCAGCAGCGCCCCCCGGGGGGAAAACACTGAAGCTTTCTTT.

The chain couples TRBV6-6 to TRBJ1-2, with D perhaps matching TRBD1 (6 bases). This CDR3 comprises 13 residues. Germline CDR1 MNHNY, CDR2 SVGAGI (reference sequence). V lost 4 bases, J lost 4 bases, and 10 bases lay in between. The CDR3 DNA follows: TGTGCCAGCAGTTCGGACAGTCGCTATGGCTACACCTTC. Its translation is CASSSDSRYGYTF.

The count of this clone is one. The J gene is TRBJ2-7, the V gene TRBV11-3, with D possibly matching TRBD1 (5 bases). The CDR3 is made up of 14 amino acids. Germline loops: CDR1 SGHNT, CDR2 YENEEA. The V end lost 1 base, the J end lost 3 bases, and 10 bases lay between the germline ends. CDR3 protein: CASSLGTPNYEQYF. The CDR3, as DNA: TGTGCCAGCAGCTTAGGGACACCCAACTACGAGCAGTACTTC.

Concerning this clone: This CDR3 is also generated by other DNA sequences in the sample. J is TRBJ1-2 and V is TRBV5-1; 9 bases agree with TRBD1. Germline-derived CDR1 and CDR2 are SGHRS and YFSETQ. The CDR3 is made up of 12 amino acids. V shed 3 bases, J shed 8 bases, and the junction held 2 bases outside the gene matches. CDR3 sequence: CASSSDRGGYTF. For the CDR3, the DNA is TGCGCCAGCAGCTCGGACAGGGGAGGCTACACCTTC. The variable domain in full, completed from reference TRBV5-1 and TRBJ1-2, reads KAGVTQTPRYLIKTRGQQVTLSCSPISGHRSVSWYQQTPGQGLQFLFEYFSETQRNKGNFPGRFSGRQFSNSRSEMNVSTLELGDSALYLCASSSDRGGYTFGSGTRLTVV.